Shown below are 18 T cell receptor beta chains from a single sample sequenced in a study of blood T cell repertoires in COVID-19. Some clones are missing from TCRdb's copy, which holds only in-frame ones; the method was immunoSEQ multiplex PCR. This sample has 220,000 or so clones, with around 87% found just once. The specimen was PBMCs or T cells enriched from blood (not recorded which). These receptors were obtained from a woman aged 18-35 years in a cohort exposed to, infected with or recovered from COVID-19 (not recorded which).

This clone was recorded only once. The rearrangement uses TRBV28 and TRBJ1-5; possibly TRBD1 for D (6 bases). Trimming removed 5 bases at V and 0 bases at J, with 23 bases between. CDR1 is MDHEN and CDR2 is SYDVKM in the germline V gene. The CDR3 is 19 amino acids. CDR3 DNA sequence: TGTGCCAGCAGTCCACCCACCGGGACACCATATAATAGCAATCAGCCCCAGCATTTT. It yields the protein CASSPPTGTPYNSNQPQHF.

The V and J genes are TRBV7-8 and TRBJ2-7, with 8 bases identical to TRBD1. The germline gives CDR1 SGHVS, CDR2 FQNEAQ. V was pared by 3 bases and J by 0 bases, with 4 bases of the junction left unmatched. CDR3 length: 15 amino acids. The CDR3: CASSFRGLSSYEQYF. As DNA, the CDR3 is TGTGCCAGCAGCTTCAGGGGGCTAAGCTCCTACGAGCAGTACTTC.

V usage is TRBV7-9 and J usage is TRBJ1-6, with D possibly TRBD1 on 5 matching bases. Germline loops: CDR1 SEHNR, CDR2 FQNEAQ (reference sequence). V was cut by 0 bases and J by 10 bases, with 10 bases left in between. The CDR3 consists of 14 residues. CDR3 DNA sequence: TGTGCCAGCAGCTTAGCGGTGGGGGGGTCACCCCTCCACTTT. Translating gives CASSLAVGGSPLHF.

V and J are TRBV19 and TRBJ2-4, with TRBD1 matching 7 bases. The CDR3 has 13 amino acids. The V and J ends lost 6 bases and 6 bases, in that order; junction bases with no gene match: 5. Germline-derived CDR1 and CDR2 are LNHDA and SQIVND (reference sequence). Written as DNA, the CDR3 is TGTGCCAGTAGCTTCACAGGGGCAAACATTCAGTACTTC. The encoded protein is CASSFTGANIQYF.

In its sample, this clone was seen once. The rearrangement joins TRBV9 to TRBJ2-1, with 7 bases fitting TRBD1. Per the germline V gene, CDR1 is SGDLS and CDR2 is YYNGEE. The length of the CDR3 is 14 residues. J lost 7 bases, V lost 3 bases, and 7 bases had no gene match. The CDR3 DNA is TGTGCCAGCAGCGCGACAGGGATATGGAATGAGCAGTTCTTC. Its protein product is CASSATGIWNEQFF.

This chain uses TRBV19 with TRBJ2-7; weak D call: TRBD2 (6 bases). V lost 3 bases and J lost 4, with 16 bases in between. The germline V gene encodes CDR1 LNHDA and CDR2 SQIVND (reference sequence). This CDR3 contains 15 residues. In DNA form, the CDR3 reads TGTGCCAGTAGTATGGCGGGACCCGCAGGTTACGAGCAGTACTTC. This codes for CASSMAGPAGYEQYF. The full variable domain, its missing parts supplied by reference TRBV19 and TRBJ2-7, is DGGITQSPKYLFRKEGQNVTLSCEQNLNHDAMYWYRQDPGQGLRLIYYSQIVNDFQKGDIAEGYSVSREKKESFPLTVTSAQKNPTAFYLCASSMAGPAGYEQYFGPGTRLTVT.

The CDR3 bases are TGTGCCAGCAGCTTGGTGTCACAGGGATTGGAGTACTTC. Residues: CASSLVSQGLEYF. The V gene is TRBV5-4, the J gene TRBJ2-7; possible D gene TRBD1, 6 bases. V gave up 0 bases and J gave up 11 bases, with 15 bases separating them. This CDR3 contains 13 residues. CDR1 and CDR2 (germline): SGHNT, YYREEE (reference sequence).

The chain combines TRBV19 with TRBJ1-1, with TRBD1 identical over 7 bases. The J segment lost 0 bases and the V segment lost 9 bases, leaving 16 bases of the junction unmatched. Germline CDR1 and CDR2: LNHDA and SQIVND (reference sequence). The CDR3 totals 17 residues. CDR3 region: CASSGTAVGSMNTEAFF. CDR3 nucleotide sequence: TGTGCCAGCTCCGGGACAGCCGTCGGGAGCATGAACACTGAAGCTTTCTTT.

This clone was observed a single time. The genes are TRBV12-3 or TRBV12-4 and TRBJ1-1; D is undetermined. The CDR3 extends over 10 amino acids. V was pared by 11 bases and J by 6 bases, with 10 bases between. The CDR3 loop reads CAAWAAEAFF. CDR3 DNA sequence: TGTGCCGCCTGGGCCGCTGAAGCTTTCTTT.

The rearrangement links TRBV11-2 to TRBJ2-2, with D possibly matching TRBD1 (5 bases). The CDR3 covers 14 residues. V lost 2 bases and J lost 4, with 8 bases in between. The V gene's germline CDR1 is SGHAT and CDR2 FQNNGV. The CDR3 coding sequence is TGTGCCAGCAGCTTACTCAGGGCCACCGGGGAGCTGTTTTTT. This codes for CASSLLRATGELFF.

The V and J genes are TRBV6-6 and TRBJ1-1; tentatively, D is TRBD1 (5 bases). This CDR3 is 17 amino acids long. Germline V gives CDR1 MNHNY, CDR2 SVGAGI (reference sequence). With 5 bases removed from V and 3 bases from J, the gap between germline ends came to 22 bases. CDR3 sequence reads: CASSPPGGPTADTEAFF. CDR3 DNA sequence: TGTGCCAGCAGTCCGCCGGGGGGACCCACAGCCGACACTGAAGCTTTCTTT.

The chain joins TRBV6-6 to TRBJ1-4, with 7 bases aligning to TRBD1. This CDR3 contains 13 residues. The V gene's germline CDR1 is MNHNY and CDR2 SVGAGI (reference sequence). V shed 5 bases, J shed 8 bases, and the junction held 5 bases outside the gene matches. CDR3 amino acids: CASSPGGREKLFF. The CDR3 region has the DNA TGTGCCAGCAGTCCAGGGGGAAGGGAAAAACTGTTTTTT.

V usage is TRBV7-2 and J usage is TRBJ1-2; maybe TRBD1 (6 bases). The CDR3 is 14 amino acids. Germline CDR1 is SGHTA and CDR2 is FQGNSA. The ends were cut back, 5 bases at V and 9 bases at J, with 19 bases in the middle. The CDR3 nucleotides read TGTGCCAGCAGCCCCGAGGTCTACAGGGCGAGCTACACCTTC. Encoded protein: CASSPEVYRASYTF.

The gene calls are TRBV21-1 and TRBJ1-2. TRBV21-1 is marked as a pseudogene. The CDR3 is 19 residues long. The CDR3 region has the DNA TGTGCCAGCAGCAAAGATGGTGGTCGCGGGGATCGGAAGGTGTATGGCTACACCTTC. Protein: CASSKDGGRGDRKVYGYTF.

The V call is TRBV5-4, the J call TRBJ1-2; 9 bases align to TRBD1. This CDR3 comprises 14 residues. CDR1 is SGHNT and CDR2 is YYREEE in the germline V gene (reference sequence). The V gene end was trimmed by 4 bases and the J gene end by 3 bases; junction bases not matched to a gene: 4. CDR3: CASSGGQGDYGYTF. In nucleotides, the CDR3 is TGTGCCAGCAGCGGGGGACAGGGAGACTATGGCTACACCTTC.

In this sample, this clone turned up once. The chain uses TRBV10-3 and TRBJ1-2; D is unclear. Trimming took 2 bases from V and 4 from J, leaving 14 bases between them. This CDR3 region has 15 residues. In germline, CDR1 is ENHRY, CDR2 SYGVKD. CDR3 residues: CAISESSAPGYGYTF. CDR3 nucleotides: TGTGCCATCAGTGAGAGTAGTGCTCCTGGCTATGGCTACACCTTC.

The chain is built from TRBV30 and TRBJ1-4; TRBD1 aligns across 10 bases. After removal of 0 bases from V and 6 bases from J, the junction contained 4 bases not matched to a gene. CDR1 and CDR2 from the germline V gene are GTSNPN and SVGIG (reference sequence). CDR3 length: 15 residues. The CDR3, as DNA: TGTGCCTGGAGTGTAGACGGACAGGGGGATGAAAAACTGTTTTTT. This translates into CAWSVDGQGDEKLFF.

The V call is TRBV11-2, the J call TRBJ1-3; D ambiguous. The CDR3 loop spans 14 amino acids. Trimming took 5 bases from V and 4 from J, leaving 12 bases between them. Germline V gene data show CDR1 as SGHAT and CDR2 as FQNNGV. In DNA, the CDR3 is TGTGCCAGCAGCCGAGGGAGACGAGGAAACACCATATATTTT. Encoded protein: CASSRGRRGNTIYF.